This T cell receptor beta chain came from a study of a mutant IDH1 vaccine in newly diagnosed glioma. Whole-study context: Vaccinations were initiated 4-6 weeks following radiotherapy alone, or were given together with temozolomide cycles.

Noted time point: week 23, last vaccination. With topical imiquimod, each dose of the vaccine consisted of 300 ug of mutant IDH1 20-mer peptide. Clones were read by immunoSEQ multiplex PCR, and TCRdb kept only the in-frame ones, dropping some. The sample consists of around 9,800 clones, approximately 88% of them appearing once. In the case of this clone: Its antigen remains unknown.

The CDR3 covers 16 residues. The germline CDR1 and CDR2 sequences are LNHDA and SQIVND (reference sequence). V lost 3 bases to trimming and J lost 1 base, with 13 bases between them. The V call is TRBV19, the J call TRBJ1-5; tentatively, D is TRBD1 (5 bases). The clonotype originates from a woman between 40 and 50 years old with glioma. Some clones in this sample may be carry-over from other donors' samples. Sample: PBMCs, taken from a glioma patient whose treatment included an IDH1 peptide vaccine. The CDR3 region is CASSIRGLRSNQPQHF. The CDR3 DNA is TGTGCCAGTAGTATTAGGGGACTGAGAAGCAATCAGCCCCAGCATTTT.